This is a list of T cell receptor beta chains from one sample in a study of shared clonotypes between healthy human individuals. Profiled with immunoSEQ multiplex PCR; TCRdb holds only in-frame clones, not every one. The sample carries roughly 1,800,000 clones, about 94% recorded once. Sequencing was carried out using naive CD8+ T cells sorted from blood. These receptor sequences come from a man aged 18 to 29 in good health. The CDR3 runs from the conserved cysteine through the conserved F or W. A D gene is named only where the DNA matches it firmly. Only some rows state a clone size, as once, few, many or a class for expanded clones.

j_gene | abundance | d_gene | v_gene | CDR3aa | CDR3nt
TRBJ1-2 | NA | NA | TRBV28 | CASSILRGYEGYTF | TGTGCCAGCAGTATATTAAGGGGGTATGAGGGCTACACCTTC
TRBJ1-6 | NA | TRBD1 | TRBV7-9 | CASSYPGTVDSPLHF | TGTGCCAGCAGCTACCCCGGGACAGTCGATTCACCCCTCCACTTT
TRBJ1-2 | NA | NA | TRBV30 | CAWSVRAEPNYGYTF | TGTGCCTGGAGTGTACGAGCGGAACCTAACTATGGCTACACCTTC
TRBJ2-5 | NA | NA | TRBV6-6 | CASSYAGTQETQYF | TGTGCCAGCAGTTACGCAGGGACCCAAGAGACCCAGTACTTC
TRBJ2-7 | NA | TRBD1 | TRBV10-2 | CATEGDREYEQYF | TGCGCCACCGAGGGAGACAGGGAGTACGAGCAGTACTTC
TRBJ1-4 | NA | NA | TRBV7-9 | CASSLGGIGSDEKLFF | TGTGCCAGCAGCTTAGGTGGGATAGGGTCGGACGAAAAACTGTTTTTT
TRBJ1-2 | NA | TRBD1 | TRBV13 | CASSWGQGAPRGYTF | TGTGCCAGCAGCTGGGGACAGGGGGCGCCCCGTGGCTACACCTTC
TRBJ1-5 | NA | NA | TRBV5-4 | CASSFGVGNQPQHF | TGTGCCAGCAGCTTCGGGGTGGGCAATCAGCCCCAGCATTTT
TRBJ2-7 | NA | NA | TRBV28 | CASSLIPPLYEQYF | TGTGCCAGCAGTTTAATACCCCCCTTATACGAGCAGTACTTC
TRBJ2-7 | NA | NA | TRBV2 | CASIGSSTYEQYF | TGTGCCAGCATCGGGTCCTCGACCTACGAGCAGTACTTC
TRBJ2-1 | NA | NA | TRBV7-9 | CASSSAAGAFYNEQFF | TGTGCCAGCAGCTCCGCGGCGGGGGCATTCTACAATGAGCAGTTCTTC
TRBJ2-5 | NA | NA | TRBV30 | CACDRGETQYF | TGTGCCTGCGACCGGGGGGAGACCCAGTACTTC
TRBJ2-7 | once | NA | TRBV28 | CASSSPGDEQYF | TGTGCCAGCAGTTCCCCAGGGGACGAGCAGTACTTC
TRBJ2-7 | NA | TRBD1 | TRBV4-1 | CASSYRDRDPEQYF | TGCGCCAGCAGCTACCGGGACAGAGATCCCGAGCAGTACTTC
TRBJ1-3 | few | NA | TRBV7-6 | CASSLGGTGNTIYF | TGTGCCAGCAGCTTAGGGGGAACTGGAAACACCATATATTTT
TRBJ2-7 | NA | NA | TRBV10-1 | CASSESGYSSYEQYF | TGCGCCAGCAGTGAGTCCGGCTATAGCTCCTACGAGCAGTACTTC
TRBJ2-5 | NA | TRBD2 | TRBV7-6 | CASSLGGSPETQYF | TGTGCCAGCAGCTTAGGCGGGAGCCCCGAGACCCAGTACTTC
TRBJ2-5 | NA | NA | TRBV29-1 | CSVDPPGSGQETQYF | TGCAGCGTTGACCCACCCGGTAGCGGCCAAGAGACCCAGTACTTC
TRBJ1-1 | NA | NA | TRBV25-1 | CASSDVGTATEAFF | TGTGCCAGCAGTGATGTGGGGACGGCCACTGAAGCTTTCTTT
TRBJ2-2 | NA | NA | TRBV7-3 | CASSLIPHRMPFTGELFF | TGTGCCAGCAGCTTAATACCCCATCGTATGCCCTTCACCGGGGAGCTGTTTTTT
TRBJ1-3 | NA | NA | TRBV11-2 | CASSLGRSLGNTIYF | TGTGCCAGCAGCTTAGGACGGAGCCTCGGAAACACCATATATTTT
TRBJ1-5 | NA | NA | TRBV28 | CASNRAYSNQPQHF | TGTGCCAGCAATCGGGCGTATAGCAATCAGCCCCAGCATTTT
TRBJ2-1 | NA | NA | TRBV7-9 | CASSSGEGEQFF | TGTGCCAGCAGCTCCGGAGAGGGTGAGCAGTTCTTC
TRBJ2-5 | NA | TRBD2 | TRBV6-5 | CASRAHSGSQETQYF | TGTGCCAGCAGAGCACACAGCGGGAGCCAAGAGACCCAGTACTTC
TRBJ2-7 | NA | TRBD1 | TRBV11-2 | CASSWGGTGSYEQYF | TGTGCCAGCAGCTGGGGGGGGACAGGGTCCTACGAGCAGTACTTC
TRBJ2-5 | NA | NA | TRBV4-1 | CASSQGGLEETQYF | TGCGCCAGCAGCCAGGGAGGTCTTGAGGAGACCCAGTACTTC
TRBJ2-7 | NA | TRBD1 | TRBV6-1 | CASKHRGNYEQYF | TGTGCCAGCAAACACAGGGGTAACTACGAGCAGTACTTC
TRBJ2-7 | once | NA | TRBV28 | CASTLTGVFSSEQYF | TGTGCCAGCACCCTAACCGGGGTCTTCTCCTCCGAGCAGTACTTC
TRBJ1-2 | NA | NA | TRBV7-2 | CASTQQSGGGYTF | TGTGCCAGCACCCAACAATCCGGGGGTGGCTACACCTTC
TRBJ1-5 | NA | NA | TRBV28 | CASSFTGTAGNQPQHF | TGTGCCAGCAGTTTTACCGGGACCGCAGGCAATCAGCCCCAGCATTTT
TRBJ2-7 | NA | TRBD1 | TRBV6-1 | CASSELGQGHEQYF | TGTGCCAGCAGTGAATTGGGACAGGGCCACGAGCAGTACTTC
TRBJ2-7 | NA | TRBD1 | TRBV5-6 | CASSIGQGIYEQYF | TGTGCCAGCAGCATTGGACAGGGGATATATGAGCAGTACTTC
TRBJ1-4 | NA | NA | TRBV9 | CASSRDRLDEKLFF | TGTGCCAGCAGCAGAGACAGGTTAGATGAAAAACTGTTTTTT
TRBJ2-7 | once | TRBD2 | TRBV5-1 | CASSSRPSGEWNYEQYF | TGCGCCAGCAGCTCCCGCCCCAGCGGGGAATGGAACTACGAGCAGTACTTC
TRBJ2-5 | NA | TRBD2 | TRBV6-5 | CASSYSGTSGETQYF | TGTGCCAGCAGTTACTCGGGGACTAGCGGAGAGACCCAGTACTTC
TRBJ2-7 | NA | TRBD1 | TRBV11-2 | CASSGRGQILTEQYF | TGTGCCAGCAGCGGAAGGGGACAGATCCTTACCGAGCAGTACTTC
TRBJ1-2 | NA | NA | TRBV25-1 | CASSEGGDGYTF | TGTGCCAGCAGTGAAGGTGGGGATGGCTACACCTTC
TRBJ2-4 | NA | NA | TRBV9 | CASSPVGGENIQYF | TGTGCCAGCAGCCCTGTGGGTGGGGAGAACATTCAGTACTTC
TRBJ2-7 | NA | NA | TRBV2 | CASRTASYEQYF | TGTGCCAGCAGAACAGCTAGCTACGAGCAGTACTTC
TRBJ2-5 | once | NA | TRBV30 | CAWEGGTETQYF | TGTGCCTGGGAGGGGGGCACGGAGACCCAGTACTTC
TRBJ1-3 | NA | NA | TRBV2 | CASSEFSGNTIYF | TGTGCCAGCAGTGAATTCAGTGGAAACACCATATATTTT
TRBJ1-1 | NA | NA | TRBV11-1 | CASSLAWDTVNTEAFF | TGTGCCAGCAGCTTAGCGTGGGACACCGTGAACACTGAAGCTTTCTTT
TRBJ2-5 | NA | NA | TRBV27 | CASSGGGMDQETQYF | TGTGCCAGCAGTGGGGGGGGCATGGACCAAGAGACCCAGTACTTC
TRBJ2-7 | NA | TRBD1 | TRBV28 | CASRHTGTVSYEQYF | TGTGCCAGCAGGCACACCGGGACAGTCTCCTACGAGCAGTACTTC
TRBJ1-2 | NA | NA | TRBV28 | CASSDGQYGYTF | TGTGCCAGCAGCGACGGACAGTATGGCTACACCTTC
TRBJ2-7 | NA | NA | TRBV11-2 | CASSLVGSYEQYF | TGTGCCAGCAGCTTAGTCGGGTCTTACGAGCAGTACTTC
TRBJ2-1 | NA | TRBD2 | TRBV5-6 | CASSLGLAGGPYEQFF | TGTGCCAGCAGCTTGGGACTAGCGGGAGGGCCATATGAGCAGTTCTTC
TRBJ2-1 | NA | TRBD2 | TRBV11-3 | CASSLEASGGLHNEQFF | TGTGCCAGCAGCTTAGAGGCTAGCGGGGGCCTGCACAATGAGCAGTTCTTC
TRBJ1-1 | NA | TRBD1 | TRBV2 | CATLTGKTTEAFF | TGTGCCACCCTGACAGGGAAAACCACTGAAGCTTTCTTT
TRBJ2-1 | NA | TRBD2 | TRBV9 | CASSVLAGEPSSYNEQFF | TGTGCCAGCAGCGTACTAGCGGGAGAGCCGAGCTCCTACAATGAGCAGTTCTTC
TRBJ1-5 | NA | NA | TRBV7-9 | CASSFALGAAQPQHF | TGTGCCAGCAGCTTTGCCCTGGGGGCAGCGCAGCCCCAGCATTTT
TRBJ2-2 | NA | TRBD2 | TRBV13 | CASSFGLAGELFF | TGTGCCAGCAGCTTCGGACTAGCCGGGGAGCTGTTTTTT
TRBJ2-7 | once | NA | TRBV2 | CASRGIDSYEQYF | TGTGCCAGCAGGGGGATTGACTCCTACGAGCAGTACTTC